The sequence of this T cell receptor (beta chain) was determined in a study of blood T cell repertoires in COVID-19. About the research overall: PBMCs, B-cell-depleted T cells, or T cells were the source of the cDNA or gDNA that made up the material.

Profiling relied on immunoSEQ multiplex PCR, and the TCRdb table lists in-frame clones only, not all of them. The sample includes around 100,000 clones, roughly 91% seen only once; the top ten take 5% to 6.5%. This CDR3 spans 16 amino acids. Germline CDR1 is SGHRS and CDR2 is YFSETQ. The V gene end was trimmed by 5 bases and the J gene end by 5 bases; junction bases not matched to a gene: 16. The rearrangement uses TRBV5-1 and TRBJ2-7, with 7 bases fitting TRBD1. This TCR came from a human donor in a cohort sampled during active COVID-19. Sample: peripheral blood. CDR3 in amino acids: CASSNYDRAPRNEQYF. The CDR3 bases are TGCGCCAGCAGTAACTACGACAGGGCACCTAGGAACGAGCAGTACTTC.